The rows below give T cell receptor beta chains drawn from one sample of a study of T cells in Graves' hyperthyroidism and ophthalmopathy. Via MiXCR, TCRdb re-called the multiplex PCR reads, giving one row per CDR3 protein. In the table there are about 480,000 distinct CDR3 sequences, approximately 15% of which are singletons. The sample comprised blood. These receptors originate from a woman aged 18-30 years with Graves' hyperthyroidism. The CDR3 runs from the conserved cysteine through the conserved F or W. A D gene is named only where the DNA matches it firmly. Clone size is stated in some rows and not others, as once, few, many or a class when expanded.

v_call	cdr3_length	j_call	d_call	clone_size	cdr3_nt	cdr3_aa
TRBV11-3	15	TRBJ2-2	NA	many	TGTGCCAGCAGCTTAGACTCCGAGAACACCGGGGAGCTGTTTTTT	CASSLDSENTGELFF
TRBV5-1	11	TRBJ1-2	NA	many	TGCGCCAGCAGCTCCGGAACTGTTCACACCTTC	CASSSGTVHTF
TRBV6-1	15	TRBJ2-7	TRBD2	many	TGTGCCAGCAGTGAGATAGCGGGAGATCTTTACGAGCAGTACTTC	CASSEIAGDLYEQYF
TRBV2	13	TRBJ1-1	NA	many	TGTGCCAGCAGTACCGGGACATTAACTGAAGCTTTCTTT	CASSTGTLTEAFF
TRBV6-1	13	TRBJ2-1	TRBD2	NA	TGTGCCAGCATTAGGACTAGATCGGGGGAGCAGTTCTTC	CASIRTRSGEQFF
TRBV19	15	TRBJ2-3	TRBD2	NA	TGTGCCAGTATGACTAGCGGGAAGATAGCAGATACGCAGTATTTT	CASMTSGKIADTQYF
TRBV19	16	TRBJ1-4	NA	many	TGTGCCAGTAGTATAGGAAGGAAACAAGGGCAAGGGGAACTGTTTTTT	CASSIGRKQGQGELFF
TRBV11-2	15	TRBJ2-2	TRBD2	many	TGTGCCAGCAGGGCGATTAGCGGGAGAACCGGGGAGCTGTTTTTT	CASRAISGRTGELFF
TRBV7-2	13	TRBJ1-5	NA	NA	TGTGCCAGCAGCTTAGTAGAATATCAGCCCCAGCATTTT	CASSLVEYQPQHF
TRBV5-1	15	TRBJ2-7	TRBD2	many	TGCGCCAGCAGCTTGGAACTAGCGGAGTCCTACGAGCAGTACTTC	CASSLELAESYEQYF
TRBV27	17	TRBJ2-7	TRBD1	many	TGTGCCAGCAGTAACCCCCCCGGGACAGGGGTGGGGGTCGAGCAGTACTTC	CASSNPPGTGVGVEQYF
TRBV12-3/TRBV12-4	14	TRBJ2-2	TRBD2	many	TGTGCCAGCAGAAGCGGGGCGGTCACCGGGGAGCTGTTTTTT	CASRSGAVTGELFF
TRBV29-1	14	TRBJ1-1	NA	many	TGCAGCGTTTCACCCCCACAGGGTGGCACTGAAGCTTTCTTT	CSVSPPQGGTEAFF
TRBV28	13	TRBJ2-7	NA	NA	TGTGCCAGCAGTTTGATGCGCTCCTACGAGCAGTACTTC	CASSLMRSYEQYF
TRBV20-1	12	TRBJ2-5	NA	NA	TGCAGTGCTTCGCTTGCATCAGAGACCCAGTACTTC	CSASLASETQYF
TRBV18	15	TRBJ1-3	NA	NA	TGTGCCAGCTCACCACCAGGGGGAACTGGAAACACCATATATTTT	CASSPPGGTGNTIYF
TRBV6-1	15	TRBJ2-3	TRBD2	few	TGTGCCAGCACCCGGACTAGCGGGGCCACAGATACGCAGTATTTT	CASTRTSGATDTQYF
TRBV19	16	TRBJ2-3	NA	NA	TGTGCCAGTAGTATACGATCTAGCCTGGTTGGGGATACGCAGTATTTT	CASSIRSSLVGDTQYF
TRBV19	16	TRBJ1-4	TRBD1	NA	TGTGCCAGTAGTATATCCTCAGGGGGCGCGCGTGAAAAACTGTTTTTT	CASSISSGGAREKLFF
TRBV19	15	TRBJ2-7	TRBD1	NA	TGTGCCAGTAGTATAGGAGGGACAGGTGGTAATCAGCAGTACTTC	CASSIGGTGGNQQYF
TRBV6-5	13	TRBJ1-5	NA	many	TGTGCCAGCAGTAGGGGCTCGGGTCAGCCCCAGCATTTT	CASSRGSGQPQHF
TRBV30	12	TRBJ1-1	NA	many	TGTGCCTGGAGTGGGGCAGGGCCTGAAGCTTTCTTT	CAWSGAGPEAFF
TRBV7-3	16	TRBJ2-2	TRBD2	NA	TGTGCCAGCAGCTTAAATCAGCGGGAGGACACCGGGGAGCTGTTTTTT	CASSLNQREDTGELFF
TRBV24-1	17	TRBJ2-1	TRBD2	few	TGTGCCACCAGTGATCCAGCGCCGGGACTAACTTACAATGAGCAGTTCTTC	CATSDPAPGLTYNEQFF
TRBV5-1	16	TRBJ2-4	NA	many	TGCGCCAGCAGCTTCCCGGATGTGGGAGCCAAAAACATTCAGTACTTC	CASSFPDVGAKNIQYF
TRBV12-3/TRBV12-4	14	TRBJ1-5	NA	NA	TGTGCCAGCAGGGAGGACAGTAGCAATCAGCCCCAGCATTTT	CASREDSSNQPQHF
TRBV5-1	17	TRBJ2-3	TRBD2	NA	TGCGCCAGCAGCTTGGTGATAGCGGGAGGGGGAGCAGATACGCAGTATTTT	CASSLVIAGGGADTQYF
TRBV12-3/TRBV12-4	13	TRBJ2-7	NA	NA	TGTGCCAGCACGGGACGGATTGCCCACGGGCAGTACTTC	CASTGRIAHGQYF
TRBV12-3/TRBV12-4	15	TRBJ1-2	NA	many	TGTGCCAGCGGAAAGTTACCGGGACACAACTATGGCTACACCTTC	CASGKLPGHNYGYTF
TRBV7-2	15	TRBJ2-7	NA	many	TGTGCCAGCAGTCCTAGCCCGGGGAGCTCCTACGAGCAGTACTTC	CASSPSPGSSYEQYF
TRBV20-1	13	TRBJ2-4	NA	few	TGCAGTGCGCCCGGGGCCGGAGGAGACATTCAGTACTTC	CSAPGAGGDIQYF
TRBV27	13	TRBJ1-5	NA	NA	TGTGCCAGCAGTCGACAGCACAATCAGCCCCAGCATTTT	CASSRQHNQPQHF
TRBV15	12	TRBJ1-1	NA	few	TGTGCCACCAGCACTGATTCCCCTGGGGCTTTCTTT	CATSTDSPGAFF
TRBV27	14	TRBJ2-7	NA	many	TGTGCCAGCAGTTTAGACGGGACGGAGTACGAGCAGTACTTC	CASSLDGTEYEQYF
TRBV5-1	14	TRBJ2-5	NA	NA	TGCGCCAGCGGCCTAGGTAGGGCTCAAGAGACCCAGTACTTC	CASGLGRAQETQYF
TRBV2	18	TRBJ2-2	NA	NA	TGTGCCAGCAGTGATTTAGGGGATTCCCCGGTCGACACCGGGGAGCTGTTTTTT	CASSDLGDSPVDTGELFF
TRBV12-3/TRBV12-4	13	TRBJ1-2	NA	few	TGTGCCAGCAGTTTAGGGAGCTCCTATGGCTACACCTTC	CASSLGSSYGYTF
TRBV6-1	14	TRBJ2-4	NA	many	TGTGCCAGCAGTGATTCGGGGGAGGCGGTCATTCAGTACTTC	CASSDSGEAVIQYF
TRBV27	15	TRBJ2-1	TRBD2	many	TGTGCCAGCAGTCCTAAGACGCGACTAGCCGGTGAGCAGTTCTTC	CASSPKTRLAGEQFF
TRBV12-3/TRBV12-4	14	TRBJ1-2	NA	many	TGTGCCAGCAGTTTAGCGCTCGTTAACTATGGCTACACCTTC	CASSLALVNYGYTF
TRBV29-1	13	TRBJ1-4	TRBD1	many	TGCAGCGTTGTACAGGGGGCTAATGAAAAACTGTTTTTT	CSVVQGANEKLFF
TRBV20-1	12	TRBJ1-2	NA	many	TGCAGTGCTAGAGATTTCGACTATGGCTACACCTTC	CSARDFDYGYTF
TRBV12-3/TRBV12-4	13	TRBJ2-1	TRBD2	many	TGTGCCAGCAGACTGACTAGCGGGAATGAGCAGTTCTTC	CASRLTSGNEQFF
TRBV5-1	16	TRBJ2-1	TRBD1	few	TGCGCCAGCAGCTCAGGGGGTGGCAGCTCCTACAATGAGCAGTTCTTC	CASSSGGGSSYNEQFF
TRBV3-1	12	TRBJ2-1	NA	NA	TGTGCCGGCAGCCCGACTAGTAATGAGCAGTTCTTC	CAGSPTSNEQFF
TRBV7-7	16	TRBJ2-5	TRBD1	many	TGTGCTAGCAGCTTAGGGTCGACAGGGGGCAGAGAGACCCAGTACTTC	CASSLGSTGGRETQYF
TRBV15	14	TRBJ2-3	TRBD1	NA	TGTGCCACCAGCAGTCCCGGACAGGCAGATACGCAGTATTTT	CATSSPGQADTQYF
TRBV11-2	16	TRBJ2-7	NA	many	TGTGCCAGCAGCTATGGGGGGCGCTCCATCCAGGACGAGCAGTACTTC	CASSYGGRSIQDEQYF